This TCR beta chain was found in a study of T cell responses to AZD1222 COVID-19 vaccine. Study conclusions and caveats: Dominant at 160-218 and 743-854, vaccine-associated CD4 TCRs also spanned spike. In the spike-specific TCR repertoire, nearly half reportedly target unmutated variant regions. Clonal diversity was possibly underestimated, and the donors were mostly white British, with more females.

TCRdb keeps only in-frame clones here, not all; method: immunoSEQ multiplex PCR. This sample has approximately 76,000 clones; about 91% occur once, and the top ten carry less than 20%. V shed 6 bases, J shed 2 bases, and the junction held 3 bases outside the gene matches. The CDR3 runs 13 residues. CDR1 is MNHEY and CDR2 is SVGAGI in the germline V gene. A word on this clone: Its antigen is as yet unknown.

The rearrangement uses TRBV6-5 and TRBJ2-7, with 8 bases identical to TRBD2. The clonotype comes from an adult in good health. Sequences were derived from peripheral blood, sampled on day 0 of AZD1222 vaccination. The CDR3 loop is CASRNGGAYEQYF. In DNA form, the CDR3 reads TGTGCCAGCAGGAACGGGGGGGCCTACGAGCAGTACTTC.